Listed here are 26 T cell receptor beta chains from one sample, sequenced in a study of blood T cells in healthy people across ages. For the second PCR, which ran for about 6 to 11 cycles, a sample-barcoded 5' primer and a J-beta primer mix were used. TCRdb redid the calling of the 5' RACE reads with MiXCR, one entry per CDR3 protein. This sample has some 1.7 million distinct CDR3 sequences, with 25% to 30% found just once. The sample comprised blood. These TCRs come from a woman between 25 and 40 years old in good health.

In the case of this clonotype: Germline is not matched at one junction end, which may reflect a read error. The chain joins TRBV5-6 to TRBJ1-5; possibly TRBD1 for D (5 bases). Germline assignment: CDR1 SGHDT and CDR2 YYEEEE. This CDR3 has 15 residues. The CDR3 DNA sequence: TGTGCTAGCAGCTTGGGATCGAGCAGGGATCAGCCCCAGCATTTT. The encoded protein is CASSLGSSRDQPQHF.

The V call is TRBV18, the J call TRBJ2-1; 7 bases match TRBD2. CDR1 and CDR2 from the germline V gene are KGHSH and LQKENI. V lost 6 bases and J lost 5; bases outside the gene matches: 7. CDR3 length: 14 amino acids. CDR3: CASSRGGGNNEQFF. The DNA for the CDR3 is TGTGCCAGCTCCCGCGGGGGAGGTAACAATGAGCAGTTCTTC.

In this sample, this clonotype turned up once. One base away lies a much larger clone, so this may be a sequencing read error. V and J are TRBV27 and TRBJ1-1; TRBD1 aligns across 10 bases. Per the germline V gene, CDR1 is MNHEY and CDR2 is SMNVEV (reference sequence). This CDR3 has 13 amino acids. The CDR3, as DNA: TGTGTCAGCAGGGGACAGGGGTACACTGAAGCTTTCTTT. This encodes CVSRGQGYTEAFF.

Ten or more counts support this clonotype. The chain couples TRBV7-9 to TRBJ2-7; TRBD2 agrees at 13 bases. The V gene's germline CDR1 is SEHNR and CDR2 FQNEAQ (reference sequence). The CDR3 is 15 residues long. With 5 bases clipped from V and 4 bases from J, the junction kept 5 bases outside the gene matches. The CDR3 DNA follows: TGTGCCAGCAGCATCGGACTAGCGGGAGCATACGAGCAGTACTTC. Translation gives CASSIGLAGAYEQYF.

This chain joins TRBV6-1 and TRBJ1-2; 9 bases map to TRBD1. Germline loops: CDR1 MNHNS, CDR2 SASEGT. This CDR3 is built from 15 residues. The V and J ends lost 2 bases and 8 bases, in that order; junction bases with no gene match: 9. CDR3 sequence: CASSEPGQGMRGYTF. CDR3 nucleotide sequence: TGTGCCAGCAGTGAACCGGGACAGGGTATGCGGGGCTACACCTTC.

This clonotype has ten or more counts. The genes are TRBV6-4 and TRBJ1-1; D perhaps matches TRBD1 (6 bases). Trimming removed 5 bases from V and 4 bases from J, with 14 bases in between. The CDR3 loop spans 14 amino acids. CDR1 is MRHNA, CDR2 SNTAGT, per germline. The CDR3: CASSPRGGGTEAFF. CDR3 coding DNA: TGTGCCAGCAGTCCCAGGGGTGGGGGCACTGAAGCTTTCTTT.

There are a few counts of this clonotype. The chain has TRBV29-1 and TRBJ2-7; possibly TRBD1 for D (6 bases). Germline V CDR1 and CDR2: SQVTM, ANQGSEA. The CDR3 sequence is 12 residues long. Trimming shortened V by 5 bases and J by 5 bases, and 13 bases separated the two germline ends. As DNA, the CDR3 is TGCAGCGTTCGCCTACAGGGCAACGAGCAGTACTTC. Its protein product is CSVRLQGNEQYF.

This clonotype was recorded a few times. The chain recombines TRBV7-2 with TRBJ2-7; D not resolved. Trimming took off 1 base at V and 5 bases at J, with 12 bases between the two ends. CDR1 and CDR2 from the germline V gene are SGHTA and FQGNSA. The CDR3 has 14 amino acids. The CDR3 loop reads CASSLDPATNEQYF. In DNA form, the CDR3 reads TGTGCCAGCAGCTTAGACCCCGCAACGAACGAGCAGTACTTC.

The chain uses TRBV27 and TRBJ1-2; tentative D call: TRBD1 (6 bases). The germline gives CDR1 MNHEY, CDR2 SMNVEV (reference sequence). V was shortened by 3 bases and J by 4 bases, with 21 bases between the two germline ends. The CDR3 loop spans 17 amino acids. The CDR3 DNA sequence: TGTGCCAGCAGTTTCAGGTCAGGGGTTGGCCCGAGCTATGGCTACACCTTC. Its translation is CASSFRSGVGPSYGYTF.

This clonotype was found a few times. The CDR3 loop is CASIRGSRSPLHF. The CDR3 DNA follows: TGTGCCAGCATAAGGGGCTCCAGGTCACCCCTCCACTTT. The gene calls are TRBV2 and TRBJ1-6; a weak D match, TRBD1 (5 bases). CDR3 length equals 13 residues. V was clipped by 7 bases and J by 10 bases, with 14 bases between them. Looked up from germline, CDR1 is SNHLY and CDR2 is FYNNEI.

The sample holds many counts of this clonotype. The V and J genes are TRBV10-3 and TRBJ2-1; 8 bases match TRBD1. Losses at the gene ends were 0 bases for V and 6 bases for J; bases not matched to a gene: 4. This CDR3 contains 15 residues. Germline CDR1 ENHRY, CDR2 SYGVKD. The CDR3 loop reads CAISESGTGINEQFF. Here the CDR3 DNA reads TGTGCCATCAGTGAGTCCGGGACAGGAATCAATGAGCAGTTCTTC.

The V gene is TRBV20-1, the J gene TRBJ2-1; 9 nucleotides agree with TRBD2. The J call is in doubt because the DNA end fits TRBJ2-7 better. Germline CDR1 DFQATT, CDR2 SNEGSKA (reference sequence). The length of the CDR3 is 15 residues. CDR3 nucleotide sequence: TGCAGTGCTAGAGATCGGACTAGCGTTAACAATGAGCAGTACTTC. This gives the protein CSARDRTSVNNEQYF.

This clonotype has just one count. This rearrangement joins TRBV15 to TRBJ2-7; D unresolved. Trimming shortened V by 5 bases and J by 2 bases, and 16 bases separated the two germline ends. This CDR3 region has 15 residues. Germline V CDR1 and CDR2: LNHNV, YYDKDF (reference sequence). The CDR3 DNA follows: TGTGCCACCAGCCGAAGCGTTGCGGAGCCCTACGAGCAGTACTTC. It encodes CATSRSVAEPYEQYF. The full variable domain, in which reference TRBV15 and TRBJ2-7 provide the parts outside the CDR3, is DAMVIQNPRYQVTQFGKPVTLSCSQTLNHNVMYWYQQKSSQAPKLLFHYYDKDFNNEADTPDNFQSRRPNTSFCFLDIRSPGLGDTAMYLCATSRSVAEPYEQYFGPGTRLTVT.

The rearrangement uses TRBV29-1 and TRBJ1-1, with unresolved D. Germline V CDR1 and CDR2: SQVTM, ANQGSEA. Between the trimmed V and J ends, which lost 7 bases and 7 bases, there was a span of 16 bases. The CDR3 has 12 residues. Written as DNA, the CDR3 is TGCAGCGCCAAAAACCTTATGAATGAAGCTTTCTTT. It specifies CSAKNLMNEAFF.

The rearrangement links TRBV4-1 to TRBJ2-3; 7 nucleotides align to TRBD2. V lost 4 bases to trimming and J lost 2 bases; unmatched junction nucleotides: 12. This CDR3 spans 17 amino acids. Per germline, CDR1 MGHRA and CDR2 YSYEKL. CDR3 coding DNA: TGCGCCAGCAGCCTAAGAGGGCTAGCGGCCGACACAGATACGCAGTATTTT. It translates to CASSLRGLAADTDTQYF.

CDR3 protein: CASSHTTGSETQYF. CDR3 nucleotide sequence: TGTGCCAGCAGCCACACGACAGGGTCGGAGACCCAGTACTTC. The V and J genes are TRBV3-1 and TRBJ2-5; 7 bases match TRBD1. J was trimmed by 5 bases and V by 3 bases; bases with no gene match: 6. Looked up from germline, CDR1 is LGHDT and CDR2 is YNNKEL (reference sequence). The CDR3 has 14 residues.

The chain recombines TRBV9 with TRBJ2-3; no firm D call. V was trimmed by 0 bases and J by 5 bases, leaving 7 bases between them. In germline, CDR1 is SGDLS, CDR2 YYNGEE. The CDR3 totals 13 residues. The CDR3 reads CASSVGPGDTQYF. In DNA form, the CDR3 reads TGTGCCAGCAGCGTAGGGCCGGGAGATACGCAGTATTTT.

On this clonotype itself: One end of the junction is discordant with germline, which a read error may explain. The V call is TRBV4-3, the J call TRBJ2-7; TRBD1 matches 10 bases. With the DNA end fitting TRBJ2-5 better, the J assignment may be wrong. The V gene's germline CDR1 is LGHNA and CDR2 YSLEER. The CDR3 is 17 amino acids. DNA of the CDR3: TGCGCCAGCAACCAAAATCCAGCGACAGGGGGCCGGGAGACCCAGTACTTC. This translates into CASNQNPATGGRETQYF.

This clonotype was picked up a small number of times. In nucleotides, the CDR3 is TGTGCCTGGATCGGGGGACAGGGTCTCACCGGGGAGCTGTTTTTT. Translated, it gives CAWIGGQGLTGELFF. The chain uses TRBV30 and TRBJ2-2; 9 nucleotides match TRBD1. The CDR3 consists of 15 residues. V shed 4 bases and J 4 bases; nucleotides not matched to a gene: 7. Germline loops: CDR1 GTSNPN, CDR2 SVGIG (reference sequence).

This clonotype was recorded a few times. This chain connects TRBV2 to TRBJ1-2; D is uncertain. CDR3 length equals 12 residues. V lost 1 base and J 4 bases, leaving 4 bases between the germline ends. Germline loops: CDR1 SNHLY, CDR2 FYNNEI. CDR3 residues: CASSEETYGYTF. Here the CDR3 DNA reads TGTGCCAGCAGTGAAGAAACCTATGGCTACACCTTC.

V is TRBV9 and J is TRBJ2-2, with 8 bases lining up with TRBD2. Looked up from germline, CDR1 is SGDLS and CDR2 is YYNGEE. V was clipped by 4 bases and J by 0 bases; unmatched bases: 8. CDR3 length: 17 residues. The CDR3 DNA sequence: TGTGCCAGCAGCCCGGGGGGGCGGGGGGCGAACACCGGGGAGCTGTTTTTT. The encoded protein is CASSPGGRGANTGELFF.

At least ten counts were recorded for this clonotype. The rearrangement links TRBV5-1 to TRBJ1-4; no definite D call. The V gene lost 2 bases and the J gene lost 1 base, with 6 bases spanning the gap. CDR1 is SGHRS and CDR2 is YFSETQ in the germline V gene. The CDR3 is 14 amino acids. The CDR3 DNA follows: TGCGCCAGCAGCTTTGAGGGAACTAATGAAAAACTGTTTTTT. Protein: CASSFEGTNEKLFF.

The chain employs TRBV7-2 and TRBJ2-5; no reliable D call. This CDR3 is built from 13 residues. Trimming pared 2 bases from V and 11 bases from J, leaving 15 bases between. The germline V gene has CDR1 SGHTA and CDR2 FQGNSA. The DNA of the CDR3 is TGTGCCAGCAGCTTACGCTACACCAATGAGCAGTACTTC. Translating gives CASSLRYTNEQYF.

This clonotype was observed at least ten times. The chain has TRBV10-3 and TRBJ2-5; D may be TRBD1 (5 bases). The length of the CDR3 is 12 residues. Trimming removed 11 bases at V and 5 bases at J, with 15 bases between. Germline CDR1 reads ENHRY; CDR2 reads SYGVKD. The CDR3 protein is CAVQGMGETQYF. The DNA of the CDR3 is TGTGCCGTGCAGGGCATGGGGGAGACCCAGTACTTC.

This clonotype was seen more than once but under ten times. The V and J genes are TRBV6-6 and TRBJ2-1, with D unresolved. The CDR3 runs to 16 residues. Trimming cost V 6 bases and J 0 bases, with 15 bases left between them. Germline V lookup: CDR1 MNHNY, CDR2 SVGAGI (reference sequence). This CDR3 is CASRPRPSSSYNEQFF. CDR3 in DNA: TGTGCCAGCAGGCCCCGACCGTCGAGCTCCTACAATGAGCAGTTCTTC.

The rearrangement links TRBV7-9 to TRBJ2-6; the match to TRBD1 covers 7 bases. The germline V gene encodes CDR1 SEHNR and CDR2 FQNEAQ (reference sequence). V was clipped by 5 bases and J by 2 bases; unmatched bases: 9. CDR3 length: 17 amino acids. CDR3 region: CASSPRQGDPGANVLTF. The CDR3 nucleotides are TGTGCCAGCAGCCCGCGACAGGGAGACCCTGGGGCCAACGTCCTGACTTTC. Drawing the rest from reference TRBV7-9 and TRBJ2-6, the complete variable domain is DTGVSQNPRHKITKRGQNVTFRCDPISEHNRLYWYRQTLGQGPEFLTYFQNEAQLEKSRLLSDRFSAERPKGSFSTLEIQRTEQGDSAMYLCASSPRQGDPGANVLTFGAGSRLTVL.